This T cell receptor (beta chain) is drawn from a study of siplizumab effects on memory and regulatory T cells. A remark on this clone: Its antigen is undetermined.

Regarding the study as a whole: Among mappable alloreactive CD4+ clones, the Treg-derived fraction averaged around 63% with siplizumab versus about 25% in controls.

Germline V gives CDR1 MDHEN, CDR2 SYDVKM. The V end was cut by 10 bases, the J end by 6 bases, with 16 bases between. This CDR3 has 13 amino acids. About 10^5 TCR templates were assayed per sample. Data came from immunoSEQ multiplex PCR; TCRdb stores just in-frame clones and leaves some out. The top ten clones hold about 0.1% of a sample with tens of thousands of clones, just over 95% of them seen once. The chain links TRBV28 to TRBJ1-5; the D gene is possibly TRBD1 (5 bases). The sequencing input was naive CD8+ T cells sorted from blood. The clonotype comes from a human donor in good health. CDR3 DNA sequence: TGTGCCACCCGACCAGGGTACGGTCAGCCCCAGCATTTT. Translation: CATRPGYGQPQHF.